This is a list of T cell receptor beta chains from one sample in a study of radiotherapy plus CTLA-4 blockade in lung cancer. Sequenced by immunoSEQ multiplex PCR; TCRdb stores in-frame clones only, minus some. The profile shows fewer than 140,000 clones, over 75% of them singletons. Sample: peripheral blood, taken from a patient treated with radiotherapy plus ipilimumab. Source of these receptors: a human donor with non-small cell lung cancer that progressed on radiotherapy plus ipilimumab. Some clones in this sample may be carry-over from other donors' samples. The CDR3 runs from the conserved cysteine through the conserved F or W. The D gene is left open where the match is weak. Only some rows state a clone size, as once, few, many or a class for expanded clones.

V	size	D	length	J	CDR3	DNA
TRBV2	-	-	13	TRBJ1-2	CASSDVSRVGYTF	TGTGCCAGCAGTGATGTCAGCAGGGTAGGCTACACCTTC
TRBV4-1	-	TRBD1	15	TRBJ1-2	CASSQGQGADYGYTF	TGCGCCAGCAGCCAAGGACAGGGGGCGGACTATGGCTACACCTTC
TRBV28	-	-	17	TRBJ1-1	CASSLDPRGVISPEAFF	TGTGCCAGCAGCCTTGACCCCCGGGGCGTTATATCCCCTGAAGCTTTCTTT
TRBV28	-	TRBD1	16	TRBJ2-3	CASSSSDREGEDTQYF	TGTGCCAGCAGTTCCTCCGACAGGGAAGGGGAAGATACGCAGTATTTT
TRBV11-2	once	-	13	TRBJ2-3	CASARGFTDTQYF	TGTGCCAGCGCCCGCGGGTTCACAGATACGCAGTATTTT
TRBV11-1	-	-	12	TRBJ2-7	CASSLTSYEQYF	TGTGCCAGCAGCTTAACCTCCTACGAGCAGTACTTC
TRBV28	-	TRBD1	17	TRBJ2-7	CASSSLGRDRSLYEQYF	TGTGCCAGCAGTTCCCTCGGCCGGGACAGGTCCCTCTACGAGCAGTACTTC
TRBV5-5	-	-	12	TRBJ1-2	CASSLGSYGYTF	TGTGCCAGCAGCTTGGGGAGCTATGGCTACACCTTC
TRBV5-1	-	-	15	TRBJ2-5	CASSPDTRRGETQYF	TGCGCCAGCAGCCCCGACACACGTCGGGGAGAGACCCAGTACTTC
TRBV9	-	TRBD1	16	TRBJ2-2	CASSKHPTGAPGELFF	TGTGCCAGCAGCAAACATCCGACAGGGGCCCCCGGGGAGCTGTTTTTT
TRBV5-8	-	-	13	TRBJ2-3	CASSFPATDTQYF	TGTGCCAGCAGCTTCCCAGCCACAGATACGCAGTATTTT
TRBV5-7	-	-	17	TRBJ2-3	CASSLGGGPWGTDTQYF	TGTGCCAGCAGCTTGGGGGGGGGCCCGTGGGGCACAGATACGCAGTATTTT
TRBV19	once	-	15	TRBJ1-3	CASSPRGTLGNTIYF	TGTGCCAGTAGTCCCAGGGGTACGCTCGGTAACACCATATATTTT
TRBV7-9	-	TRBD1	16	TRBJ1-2	CASSLGTGAPSYGYTF	TGTGCCAGCAGCTTAGGGACAGGGGCCCCCAGCTATGGCTACACCTTC
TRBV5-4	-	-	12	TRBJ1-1	CASSLAYGRAFF	TGTGCCAGCAGCTTGGCATATGGAAGAGCTTTCTTT
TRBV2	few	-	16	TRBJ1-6	CASSLQGPPGGSPLHF	TGTGCCAGCAGTTTACAGGGACCACCGGGGGGTTCACCCCTCCACTTT
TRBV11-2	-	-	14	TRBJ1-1	CASSRALMNTEAFF	TGTGCCAGCAGCAGGGCGCTAATGAACACTGAAGCTTTCTTT
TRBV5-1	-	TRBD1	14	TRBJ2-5	CASRRDSLEETQYF	TGCGCCAGCAGGAGGGACAGTTTGGAAGAGACCCAGTACTTC
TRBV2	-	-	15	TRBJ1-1	CASSEGLGGETEAFF	TGTGCCAGCAGTGAAGGACTGGGGGGGGAGACTGAAGCTTTCTTT
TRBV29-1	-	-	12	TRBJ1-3	CSVVNPGNTIYF	TGCAGCGTTGTCAACCCAGGGAACACCATATATTTT
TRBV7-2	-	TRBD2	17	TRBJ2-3	CASSLRLAGVSTDTQYF	TGTGCCAGCAGCTTGAGACTAGCGGGCGTTAGCACAGATACGCAGTATTTT
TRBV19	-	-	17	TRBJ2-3	CASSMGGAVFGTDTQYF	TGTGCCAGTAGTATGGGGGGGGCCGTTTTTGGCACAGATACGCAGTATTTT
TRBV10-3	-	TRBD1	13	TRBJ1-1	CAISDTGGAEAFF	TGTGCCATCAGTGACACAGGGGGTGCTGAAGCTTTCTTT
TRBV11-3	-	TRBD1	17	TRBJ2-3	CASSWGEDRGGLDTQYF	TGTGCCAGCAGCTGGGGGGAAGACAGGGGCGGATTGGATACGCAGTATTTT
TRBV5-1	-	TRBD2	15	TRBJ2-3	CANQREGLSTDTQYF	TGCGCCAACCAAAGGGAGGGACTGAGCACAGATACGCAGTATTTT
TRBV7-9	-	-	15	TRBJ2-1	CASSLSYSSYNEQFF	TGTGCCAGCAGCTTAAGTTATAGCTCCTACAATGAGCAGTTCTTC
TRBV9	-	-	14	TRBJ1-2	CASSLRTANYGYTF	TGTGCCAGCAGCTTGAGGACAGCGAACTATGGCTACACCTTC
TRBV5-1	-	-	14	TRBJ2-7	CASSPTSGSYEQYF	TGCGCCAGCAGCCCTACCAGTGGCTCCTACGAGCAGTACTTC